One and the same sample provided the 3 T cell receptor beta chains below, sequenced in a study of post-analysis software for immune sequencing data. Study results and caveats: Patients had higher frequencies than controls of roughly five TRBV segments, including TRBV5-6, TRBV5-1 and TRBV20-1.

The antigens for these receptors are not known. The authors incorporated unique molecular identifiers into the TCR beta cDNA libraries. Using its own MiXCR run on the PCR reads, TCRdb lists one record per CDR3 protein. The table records fewer than 700,000 distinct CDR3 sequences, about 44% of them present only once. The sequencing sample was made of blood. The receptors stem from a girl aged 10 to 17 with multiple sclerosis.

This clonotype was counted between two and nine times. The chain uses TRBV12-3 or TRBV12-4 and TRBJ2-6, with 7 bases fitting TRBD1. The V and J ends lost 6 bases and 2 bases, in that order; junction bases with no gene match: 4. The CDR3 spans 15 residues. The CDR3 here is CASSTGETGANVLTF. In nucleotides, the CDR3 is TGTGCCAGCAGCACAGGGGAAACTGGGGCCAACGTCCTGACTTTC.

This clonotype has a handful of counts. The chain links TRBV29-1 to TRBJ1-2; the D is unclear. V lost 4 bases to trimming and J lost 8 bases, with 8 bases between them. The CDR3 is 10 residues long. The germline gives CDR1 SQVTM, CDR2 ANQGSEA. The CDR3 region is CSVGTRGYTF. CDR3 DNA sequence: TGCAGCGTTGGTACACGAGGCTACACCTTC.

This chain joins TRBV21-1 and TRBJ2-7; the table's D call, TRBD2, has no DNA check behind it. TRBV21-1 has pseudogene status. This CDR3 spans 19 amino acids. CDR3 amino acids: CASSKNGSKLAGGVGEQYF. The CDR3 nucleotides are TGTGCCAGCAGCAAAAACGGTAGTAAACTAGCGGGAGGGGTTGGGGAGCAGTACTTC.